What follows is one T cell receptor (beta chain) and its context. Its antigen remains unknown. TCRdb redid the calling of the RT-PCR reads with MiXCR, one entry per CDR3 protein. Here the sample spans approximately 700,000 distinct CDR3 sequences, approximately 15% being singletons. V lost 0 bases and J 4 bases, leaving 19 bases between the germline ends. The CDR3 is made up of 17 amino acids. Germline CDR1 and CDR2: SGDLS and YYNGEE. These data are taken from a study of response to subunit inactivated influenza vaccine. Overall study findings and caveats: That few new T cells are recruited by each seasonal influenza vaccination was the authors' suggestion.

The clonotype was recovered from a man over 45 who received an inactivated influenza vaccine. The sample was PBMCs from blood, taken 11 to 12 days after vaccination. V and J are TRBV9 and TRBJ2-5; D gene unclear. The CDR3 region is CASSVGPTLSLGETQYF. The CDR3 DNA reads as TGTGCCAGCAGCGTAGGCCCGACTCTATCCCTTGGAGAGACCCAGTACTTC.